One and the same sample provided the 15 T cell receptor beta chains below, sequenced in a study of blood T cell repertoires in COVID-19. Measured with immunoSEQ multiplex PCR; TCRdb has only the in-frame clones, and not every one. The table includes roughly 150,000 clones, 80% to 85% detected once. Specimen: peripheral blood. Receptor source: a human donor in a cohort sampled during active COVID-19.

This chain links TRBV10-3 with TRBJ2-1; 10 nucleotides align to TRBD1. Trimming at V came to 4 bases and at J to 10 bases, leaving 4 bases not matched to a gene. There are 13 residues in the CDR3. The V gene's germline CDR1 is ENHRY and CDR2 SYGVKD. The CDR3 reads CAISATGGSEQFF. The CDR3 bases are TGTGCCATCAGTGCGACAGGGGGCAGCGAGCAGTTCTTC.

This clone was seen only once. The V and J genes are TRBV7-2 and TRBJ2-3; maybe TRBD1 (5 bases). V was shortened by 3 bases and J by 6 bases, with 7 bases between the two germline ends. The CDR3 is made up of 12 amino acids. From germline, CDR1 is SGHTA and CDR2 FQGNSA. CDR3 nucleotide sequence: TGTGCCAGCAGCTTCAGGGCGGATACGCAGTATTTT. The encoded protein is CASSFRADTQYF.

The chain joins TRBV6-5 to TRBJ2-2, with 9 bases matching TRBD2. CDR3 length equals 14 residues. V lost 7 bases to trimming and J lost 6 bases; unmatched junction nucleotides: 6. Germline V lookup: CDR1 MNHEY, CDR2 SVGAGI. The CDR3 nucleotides are TGTGCCAGCAAAGGACTAGCGCGGGCCGGGGAGCTGTTTTTT. Translated: CASKGLARAGELFF.

V gene TRBV11-2 combines with J gene TRBJ2-7; 8 positions agree with TRBD2. The CDR3 is 13 residues long. The trim removed 4 bases at V and 6 bases at J, leaving 5 bases unmatched. The germline gives CDR1 SGHAT, CDR2 FQNNGV. CDR3: CASSSAGGVEQYF. As DNA, the CDR3 is TGTGCCAGCAGCTCCGCCGGGGGGGTCGAGCAGTACTTC.

This clone has only a few counts. The rearrangement links TRBV6-5 to TRBJ1-2; 7 nucleotides agree with TRBD1. The germline CDR1 and CDR2 sequences are MNHEY and SVGAGI. The CDR3 runs to 14 residues. V shed 8 bases and J 0 bases; nucleotides not matched to a gene: 6. CDR3 DNA sequence: TGTGCCAGCTTCACAGGGACAGCTAACTATGGCTACACCTTC. It specifies CASFTGTANYGYTF.

This clone was recorded once. The V and J genes are TRBV10-1 and TRBJ2-7; D may be TRBD2 (6 bases). Trimming removed 4 bases at V and 4 bases at J, with 11 bases between. From germline, CDR1 is WNHNN and CDR2 SYGVQD (reference sequence). There are 13 residues in the CDR3. CDR3 nucleotides: TGCGCCAGCAGTGGCGCAGGGAGGTACGAGCAGTACTTC. This translates into CASSGAGRYEQYF.

The chain has TRBV6-2 or TRBV6-3 and TRBJ2-7; D might be TRBD1 (6 bases). This CDR3 is built from 13 residues. CDR1 and CDR2 (germline): MNHEY, SVGEGT. The V end lost 4 bases, the J end lost 3 bases, and 10 bases lay between the germline ends. The chain's CDR3 is CASSFVRGYEQYF. CDR3 in DNA: TGTGCCAGCAGTTTCGTCAGGGGCTACGAGCAGTACTTC.

V is TRBV25-1 and J is TRBJ1-2, with D possibly matching TRBD1 (5 bases). V lost 3 bases and J 4 bases, leaving 15 bases between the germline ends. Germline CDR1 and CDR2: MGHDK and SYGVNS. The CDR3 is 15 amino acids. The CDR3 sequence: CASSDRGRAVYGYTF. The CDR3 nucleotides are TGTGCCAGCAGTGATAGGGGCAGGGCTGTCTATGGCTACACCTTC.

The rearrangement uses TRBV5-1 and TRBJ1-4, with unresolved D. The CDR3 contains 16 residues. Looked up from germline, CDR1 is SGHRS and CDR2 is YFSETQ. Trimming left V 4 bases short and J 0 bases short, with 13 bases between. The CDR3 DNA sequence: TGCGCCAGCAGCCTCAACTTGTTCTCAACTAATGAAAAACTGTTTTTT. It codes for CASSLNLFSTNEKLFF.

The chain carries TRBV13 and TRBJ1-2; no firm D call. Germline CDR1 PRHDT, CDR2 FYEKMQ (reference sequence). The CDR3 spans 17 residues. V gave up 6 bases and J gave up 6 bases, with 26 bases separating them. The CDR3 sequence is CASSQPLRGLPGDGYTF. The CDR3 region has the DNA TGTGCCAGCAGTCAACCCCTACGAGGGCTCCCAGGTGATGGCTACACCTTC.

This chain links TRBV25-1 with TRBJ1-2; D perhaps matches TRBD1 (6 bases). CDR3 length equals 13 residues. Trimming shortened V by 0 bases and J by 8 bases, and 10 bases separated the two germline ends. Looked up from germline, CDR1 is MGHDK and CDR2 is SYGVNS. CDR3: CASSEYTGYGYTF. The CDR3 bases are TGTGCCAGCAGTGAATATACAGGGTACGGCTACACCTTC.

The chain links TRBV7-3 to TRBJ2-1; D might be TRBD2 (6 bases). This CDR3 has 15 residues. With 0 bases removed from V and 1 base from J, the gap between germline ends came to 7 bases. CDR1 is SGHTA, CDR2 FQGTGA, per germline. This chain's CDR3 is CASSLTRGSYNEQFF. The CDR3 region has the DNA TGTGCCAGCAGCTTAACCCGGGGGTCCTACAATGAGCAGTTCTTC.

V and J are TRBV28 and TRBJ2-2; D remains ambiguous. CDR1 is MDHEN, CDR2 SYDVKM, per germline. There are 15 residues in the CDR3. Trimming took 3 bases from V and 1 from J, leaving 9 bases between them. The DNA of the CDR3 is TGTGCCAGCAGTTTTGCACGGTTGAACACCGGGGAGCTGTTTTTT. This translates into CASSFARLNTGELFF.

The chain combines TRBV2 with TRBJ1-4, with 7 bases that match TRBD1. Germline V CDR1 and CDR2: SNHLY, FYNNEI. V lost 4 bases to trimming and J lost 7 bases; unmatched junction nucleotides: 9. This CDR3 has 15 amino acids. The CDR3 region is CASSGPGQRGEKLFF. The CDR3 DNA reads as TGTGCCAGCAGTGGACCGGGACAGCGAGGTGAAAAACTGTTTTTT. Supplemented by reference TRBV2 and TRBJ1-4, the full variable domain reads EPEVTQTPSHQVTQMGQEVILRCVPISNHLYFYWYRQILGQKVEFLVSFYNNEISEKSEIFDDQFSVERPDGSNFTLKIRSTKLEDSAMYFCASSGPGQRGEKLFFGSGTQLSVL.

V usage is TRBV4-1 and J usage is TRBJ2-5; the match to TRBD2 covers 10 bases. The ends lost 0 bases at V and 5 bases at J; junction bases unmatched: 12. Germline CDR1 is MGHRA and CDR2 is YSYEKL. The CDR3 runs 18 residues. In DNA, the CDR3 is TGCGCCAGCAGCCAAGATGTAGCGGGGGGCCCCCGGGCCGAGACCCAGTACTTC. It translates to CASSQDVAGGPRAETQYF.